This T cell receptor (beta chain) was documented in a study of glioma-infiltrating T cells after dendritic cell vaccination. Study-wide background: Dendritic cell vaccination trial patients had either newly diagnosed or recurrent glioblastoma. Regarding the study as a whole: Higher pretreatment TIL content predicted longer progression-free time and survival.

Only in-frame clones appear in the TCRdb table, and some are missing; sequencing was by immunoSEQ multiplex PCR. The sample lists tens of thousands of clones; roughly 87% were seen once. Blood PBMC samples: pre-vaccination, two weeks post third vaccination, and at tumor progression. Germline trimming cut 4 bases from V and 4 bases from J; bases unmatched to any gene: 7. The germline gives CDR1 SGHRS, CDR2 YFSETQ. The CDR3 spans 16 residues. About this clone itself: Its antigen is as yet unknown.

This sequence joins TRBV5-1 and TRBJ2-5, with 13 bases identical to TRBD2. The sample in question was blood, obtained before dendritic cell vaccination. The clonotype was recovered from a human donor with glioblastoma. CDR3 in DNA: TGCGCCAGCAGCCCGGGACTAGCGGGATTTATAGAGACCCAGTACTTC. This gives the protein CASSPGLAGFIETQYF.